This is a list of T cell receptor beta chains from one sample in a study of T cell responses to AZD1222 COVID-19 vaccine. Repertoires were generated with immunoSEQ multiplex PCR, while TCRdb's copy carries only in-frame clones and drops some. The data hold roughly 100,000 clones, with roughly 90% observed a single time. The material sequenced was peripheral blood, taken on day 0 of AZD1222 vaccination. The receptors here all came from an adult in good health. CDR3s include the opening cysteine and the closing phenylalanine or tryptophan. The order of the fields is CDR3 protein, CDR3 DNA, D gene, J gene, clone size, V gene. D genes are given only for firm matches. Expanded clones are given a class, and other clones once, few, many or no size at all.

CASSSSGGTDTQYF | TGTGCCAGCAGCTCCTCAGGGGGCACAGATACGCAGTATTTT | - | TRBJ2-3 | once | TRBV5-6
CASSLEGGPNSPLHF | TGTGCCAGCAGCTTAGAAGGGGGTCCCAATTCACCCCTCCACTTT | - | TRBJ1-6 | few | TRBV11-2
CASSQDRNQPQHF | TGTGCCAGCAGCCAGGACAGAAATCAGCCCCAGCATTTT | - | TRBJ1-5 | - | TRBV7-8
CASSLPGSEQYF | TGTGCCAGCAGTTTACCGGGTAGCGAGCAGTACTTC | - | TRBJ2-7 | - | TRBV12-3/TRBV12-4
CASSFELNTEAFF | TGTGCCAGCAGCTTCGAGTTGAACACTGAAGCTTTCTTT | - | TRBJ1-1 | - | TRBV7-2
CASSLSTGGRNEQYF | TGTGCCAGCAGTTTATCGACAGGGGGGAGGAACGAGCAGTACTTC | TRBD1 | TRBJ2-7 | - | TRBV28
CASSIDLWRTAGVRNIQYF | TGTGCCAGTAGTATAGATTTGTGGAGGACGGCAGGGGTCAGAAACATTCAGTACTTC | - | TRBJ2-4 | - | TRBV19
CASTLAGSAYNEQFF | TGTGCCAGCACCCTCGCAGGTAGCGCGTACAATGAGCAGTTCTTC | - | TRBJ2-1 | - | TRBV11-1
CASSQQLAQRGSEAFF | TGCGCCAGCAGCCAACAATTGGCTCAAAGAGGGAGTGAAGCTTTCTTT | - | TRBJ1-1 | - | TRBV4-1
CASSEARPNTGELFF | TGTGCCAGCAGTGAAGCCAGGCCTAACACCGGGGAGCTGTTTTTT | - | TRBJ2-2 | - | TRBV2
CASSPRGFPGVTDTQYF | TGTGCCAGCAGTCCCCGGGGGTTCCCAGGGGTAACAGATACGCAGTATTTT | - | TRBJ2-3 | - | TRBV6-6
CASSNQYEQYF | TGTGCCAGCAGCAACCAGTACGAGCAGTACTTC | - | TRBJ2-7 | - | TRBV3-1/TRBV3-2
CASSLVRAGEQYF | TGTGCCAGCAGCTTAGTCCGGGCGGGTGAGCAGTACTTC | - | TRBJ2-7 | - | TRBV7-8
CASSQEGLYGYTF | TGCGCCAGCAGCCAAGAGGGGCTCTATGGCTACACCTTC | - | TRBJ1-2 | - | TRBV4-1
CASSQETAPTYTGELFF | TGCGCCAGCAGCCAAGAAACAGCTCCGACTTACACCGGGGAGCTGTTTTTT | - | TRBJ2-2 | - | TRBV4-3
CASNTMAGATLHF | TGTGCCAGCAATACCATGGCCGGGGCCACCCTCCACTTT | - | TRBJ1-6 | - | TRBV12-3/TRBV12-4
CASSLVTPGQGHEKLFF | TGCGCCAGCAGCCTGGTAACTCCGGGACAGGGCCATGAAAAACTGTTTTTT | TRBD1 | TRBJ1-4 | - | TRBV5-1
CASSLTSGGYEQYF | TGTGCCAGCAGCCTAACTAGCGGGGGCTACGAGCAGTACTTC | TRBD2 | TRBJ2-7 | - | TRBV3-1/TRBV3-2
CASSLGLEQYF | TGCGCCAGCAGCTTGGGTCTCGAGCAGTACTTC | - | TRBJ2-7 | - | TRBV5-1
CASSLGTGGGGKLFF | TGCGCCAGCAGCCTCGGAACGGGGGGCGGCGGAAAACTGTTTTTT | - | TRBJ1-4 | - | TRBV5-1
CASSLDTSSYNEQFF | TGTGCCAGCAGCTTGGACACAAGTTCCTACAATGAGCAGTTCTTC | - | TRBJ2-1 | - | TRBV5-8
CASIWTGYTEAFF | TGTGCCAGCATCTGGACAGGATACACTGAAGCTTTCTTT | TRBD1 | TRBJ1-1 | - | TRBV2
CASKSTGAFF | TGTGCCAGCAAATCGACAGGTGCTTTCTTT | - | TRBJ1-1 | once | TRBV28
CASSQDVRVQIGDEQFF | TGCGCCAGCAGCCAAGATGTTCGGGTGCAGATCGGGGATGAGCAGTTCTTC | - | TRBJ2-1 | - | TRBV4-3
CASSPSGSGSYEQYF | TGTGCCAGCAGCCCCAGCGGGAGTGGATCCTACGAGCAGTACTTC | TRBD2 | TRBJ2-7 | once | TRBV3-1/TRBV3-2
CASTQQMNTEAFF | TGTGCCAGCACCCAACAGATGAACACTGAAGCTTTCTTT | - | TRBJ1-1 | - | TRBV5-5
CASSPRRRDATNEKLFF | TGTGCCAGCAGCCCTCGCCGCCGGGACGCAACTAATGAAAAACTGTTTTTT | - | TRBJ1-4 | - | TRBV7-2
CASSPLAANTGELFF | TGCGCCAGCTCCCCTCTAGCGGCGAACACCGGGGAGCTGTTTTTT | TRBD2 | TRBJ2-2 | few | TRBV5-1
CASSLEGAPAFF | TGTGCCAGCAGCTTAGAAGGGGCGCCAGCTTTCTTT | - | TRBJ1-1 | - | TRBV7-9
CASSLQGNTEAFF | TGTGCCAGCAGCCTTCAGGGGAACACTGAAGCTTTCTTT | - | TRBJ1-1 | - | TRBV14
CASSLDLGRGGSGELFF | TGTGCCAGCAGCTTAGATCTCGGGAGGGGCGGCTCCGGGGAGCTGTTTTTT | TRBD2 | TRBJ2-2 | - | TRBV11-3
CASADSYTGELFF | TGCGCCAGCGCTGACTCCTATACCGGGGAGCTGTTTTTT | - | TRBJ2-2 | - | TRBV5-1
CASSRFDGELFF | TGTGCCAGCAGCAGGTTCGACGGGGAGCTGTTTTTT | - | TRBJ2-2 | - | TRBV9
CASSSTAQETQYF | TGTGCCAGCAGTTCCACAGCCCAAGAGACCCAGTACTTC | - | TRBJ2-5 | - | TRBV6-6
CASSPRRWAGLINEQYF | TGTGCCAGCAGCCCAAGACGATGGGCGGGACTTATCAACGAGCAGTACTTC | - | TRBJ2-7 | few | TRBV7-9
CASSLRGGGETQYF | TGTGCCAGCAGCCTCAGGGGCGGGGGAGAGACCCAGTACTTC | - | TRBJ2-5 | - | TRBV3-1/TRBV3-2